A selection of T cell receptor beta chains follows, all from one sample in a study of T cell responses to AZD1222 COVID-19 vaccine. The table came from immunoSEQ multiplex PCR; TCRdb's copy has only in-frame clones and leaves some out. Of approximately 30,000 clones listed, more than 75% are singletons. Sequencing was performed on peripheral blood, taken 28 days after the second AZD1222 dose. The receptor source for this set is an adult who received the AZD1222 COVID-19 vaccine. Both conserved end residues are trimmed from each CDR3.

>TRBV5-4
ATSRRTTNMDTQY
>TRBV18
ASTTGTDNQPQH
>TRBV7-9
ASSLQDRTNEKLF
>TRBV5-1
ASSYLQGSTDTQY
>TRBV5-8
ASSHRDFYSEKLF
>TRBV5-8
ASSYYQGGSSQPQH
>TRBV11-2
ASSTRLQRNYGYT
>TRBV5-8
ASSPRVYEKLF
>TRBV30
AWMRTFYGYT
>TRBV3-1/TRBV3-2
ASSRTGSAEAF
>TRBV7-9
ASSDPRGLANTGELF